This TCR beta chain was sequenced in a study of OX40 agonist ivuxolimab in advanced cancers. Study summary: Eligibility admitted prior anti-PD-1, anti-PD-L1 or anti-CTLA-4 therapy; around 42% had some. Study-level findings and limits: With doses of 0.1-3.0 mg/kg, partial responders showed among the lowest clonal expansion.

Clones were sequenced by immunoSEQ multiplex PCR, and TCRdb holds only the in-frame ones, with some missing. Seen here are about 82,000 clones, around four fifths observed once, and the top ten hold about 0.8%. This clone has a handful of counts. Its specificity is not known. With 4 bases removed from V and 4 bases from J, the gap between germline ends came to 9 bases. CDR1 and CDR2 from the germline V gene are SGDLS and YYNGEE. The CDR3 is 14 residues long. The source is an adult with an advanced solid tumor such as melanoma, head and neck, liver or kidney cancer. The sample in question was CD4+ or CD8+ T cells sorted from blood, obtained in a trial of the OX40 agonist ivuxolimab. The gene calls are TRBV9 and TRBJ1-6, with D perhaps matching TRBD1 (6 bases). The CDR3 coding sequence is TGTGCCAGCAGCTCCCAGGGGTATAATTCACCCCTCCACTTT. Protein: CASSSQGYNSPLHF.